The present entry profiles one T cell receptor beta chain with its context. The data were taken from a study of type 1 regulatory T cells. Overall study context: T-allo10 is an in vitro-generated, Tr1-enriched CD4 T cell product specific for alloantigen.

Using its own MiXCR run on the reads, TCRdb lists one record per CDR3 protein. The sample has about 18,000 distinct CDR3 sequences; roughly 10% are singletons. This CDR3 comprises 15 residues. V was shortened by 0 bases and J by 3 bases, with 10 bases between the two germline ends. Germline assignment: CDR1 SGHRS and CDR2 YFSETQ. Sequenced sample: CD4+ T cells, either the whole sample or a sorted fraction (not recorded which). The source is a human donor in good health. The chain has TRBV5-1 and TRBJ2-1, with D uncertain. In DNA form, the CDR3 reads TGCGCCAGCAGCTTGGAGGCCAATTTCTACAATGAGCAGTTCTTC. This encodes CASSLEANFYNEQFF.